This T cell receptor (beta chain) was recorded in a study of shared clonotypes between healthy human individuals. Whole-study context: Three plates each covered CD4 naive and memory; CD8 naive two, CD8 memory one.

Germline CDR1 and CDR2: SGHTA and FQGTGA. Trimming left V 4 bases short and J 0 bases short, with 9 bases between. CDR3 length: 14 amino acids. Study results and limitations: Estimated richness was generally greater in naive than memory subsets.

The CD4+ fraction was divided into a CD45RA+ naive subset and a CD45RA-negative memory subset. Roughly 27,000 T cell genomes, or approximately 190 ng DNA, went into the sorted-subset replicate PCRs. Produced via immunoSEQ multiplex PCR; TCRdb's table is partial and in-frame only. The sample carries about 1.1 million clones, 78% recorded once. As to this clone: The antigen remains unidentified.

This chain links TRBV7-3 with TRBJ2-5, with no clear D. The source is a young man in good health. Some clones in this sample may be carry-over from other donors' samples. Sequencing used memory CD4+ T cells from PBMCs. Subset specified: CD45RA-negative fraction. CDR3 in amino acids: CASSSRVDQETQYF. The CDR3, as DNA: TGTGCCAGCAGCTCGCGTGTAGACCAAGAGACCCAGTACTTC.